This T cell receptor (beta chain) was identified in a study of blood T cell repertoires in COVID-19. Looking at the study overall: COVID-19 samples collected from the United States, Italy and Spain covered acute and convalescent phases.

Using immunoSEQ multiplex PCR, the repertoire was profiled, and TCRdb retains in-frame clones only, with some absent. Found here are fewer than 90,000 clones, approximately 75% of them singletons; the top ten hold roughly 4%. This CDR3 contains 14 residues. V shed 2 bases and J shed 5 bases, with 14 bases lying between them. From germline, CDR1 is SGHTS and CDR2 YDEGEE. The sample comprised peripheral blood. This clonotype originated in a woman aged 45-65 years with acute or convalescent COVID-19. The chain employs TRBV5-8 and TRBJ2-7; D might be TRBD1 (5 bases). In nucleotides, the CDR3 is TGTGCCAGCAGCTTATCTTGGGGCCTGGACGAGCAGTACTTC. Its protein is CASSLSWGLDEQYF.